The 29 T cell receptor beta chains below come from one sample, sequenced in a study of control samples from healthy donors and cancer patients. Using immunoSEQ multiplex PCR, the repertoire was profiled, and TCRdb retains in-frame clones only, with some absent. The sample records 4,500 to 7,000 clones, almost 85% being singletons. The sequencing sample was made of formalin-fixed, paraffin-embedded tissue. The receptors come from a female donor with lung cancer.

The rearrangement links TRBV6-5 to TRBJ2-5; D may be TRBD1 (6 bases). Germline values: CDR1 MNHEY, CDR2 SVGAGI. This CDR3 is 14 amino acids long. Trimming left V 10 bases short and J 2 bases short, with 17 bases between. The CDR3 coding sequence is TGTGCCACAGGCCAGGGGCGATCTCAAGAGACCCAGTACTTC. Its translation: CATGQGRSQETQYF.

The chain is built from TRBV7-9 and TRBJ2-1; D gene uncertain. This CDR3 is built from 13 residues. Trimming removed 0 bases from V and 7 bases from J, with 7 bases in between. CDR1 and CDR2 from the germline V gene are SEHNR and FQNEAQ (reference sequence). For the CDR3, the DNA is TGTGCCAGCAGCTTAGCCGCGACGAATGAGCAGTTCTTC. Amino acid sequence: CASSLAATNEQFF.

As to this clone: Sequence at one end of the junction differs from germline and may be a read error. The CDR3: CASSLRATSTDTQYF. DNA for the CDR3: TGTGCTAGCAGCTTACGGGCAACTAGCACAGATACGCAGTATTTT. The V gene is TRBV7-7, the J gene TRBJ2-3; D not certain. This CDR3 has 15 amino acids. CDR1 is SSHAT, CDR2 FNYEAQ, per germline (reference sequence).

The chain recombines TRBV5-1 with TRBJ2-1; 12 bases match TRBD1. The germline CDR1 and CDR2 sequences are SGHRS and YFSETQ. There are 14 residues in the CDR3. V dropped 5 bases and J dropped 10; count of bases not matched to a gene: 7. The CDR3 spells CASRPGQGAREQFF. DNA for the CDR3: TGCGCCAGCAGGCCGGGACAGGGGGCGCGGGAGCAGTTCTTC. The full variable domain, completed using reference TRBV5-1 and TRBJ2-1, is KAGVTQTPRYLIKTRGQQVTLSCSPISGHRSVSWYQQTPGQGLQFLFEYFSETQRNKGNFPGRFSGRQFSNSRSEMNVSTLELGDSALYLCASRPGQGAREQFFGPGTRLTVL.

This clone was counted once. This chain joins TRBV2 and TRBJ1-4, with D maybe TRBD1 (5 bases). From germline, CDR1 is SNHLY and CDR2 FYNNEI. The CDR3 extends over 15 amino acids. V lost 6 bases and J 8 bases, leaving 19 bases between the germline ends. The CDR3 protein is CASSALGGVGEKLFF. The CDR3 bases are TGTGCCAGCAGCGCGCTTGGAGGGGTGGGGGAAAAACTGTTTTTT.

The DNA for the CDR3 is TGCGCCAGCAGCCAAGGAGGTGTCGGGACTAGCGTGAACACCGGGGAGCTGTTTTTT. Its protein product is CASSQGGVGTSVNTGELFF. The chain recombines TRBV4-3 with TRBJ2-2, with TRBD2 matching 10 bases. The CDR3 length is 19 residues. The ends lost 1 base at V and 1 base at J; junction bases unmatched: 9. The V gene's germline CDR1 is LGHNA and CDR2 YSLEER.

The chain carries TRBV10-1 and TRBJ2-2; 9 nucleotides agree with TRBD1. The germline V gene has CDR1 WNHNN and CDR2 SYGVQD (reference sequence). This CDR3 region has 16 residues. After removal of 5 bases from V and 8 bases from J, the junction contained 12 bases not matched to a gene. DNA for the CDR3: TGCGCCAGCAGTCCCGGGACAGGGATTAATCGGGGGGAGCTGTTTTTT. It is translated as CASSPGTGINRGELFF.

The chain uses TRBV20-1 and TRBJ1-1; D is possibly TRBD1 (6 bases). From germline, CDR1 is DFQATT and CDR2 SNEGSKA (reference sequence). The CDR3 has 12 residues. Trimming cost V 3 bases and J 7 bases, with 12 bases left between them. CDR3 sequence reads: CSASSRTDEAFF. CDR3 DNA: TGCAGTGCTAGTAGTAGGACAGATGAAGCTTTCTTT.

The V gene is TRBV11-3, the J gene TRBJ2-1, with D perhaps TRBD2 (6 bases). Looked up from germline, CDR1 is SGHNT and CDR2 is YENEEA. This CDR3 spans 14 amino acids. Trimming stripped 3 bases from V and 5 bases from J, with 11 bases between. The CDR3 DNA reads TGTGCCAGCAGCTTGGAGGGGTATAACAATGAGCAGTTCTTC. This gives the protein CASSLEGYNNEQFF.

V and J are TRBV4-2 and TRBJ2-6, with 9 nucleotides matching TRBD1. The germline gives CDR1 LGHNA, CDR2 YNFKEQ. The CDR3 sequence is 16 residues long. With V trimmed by 8 bases and J by 0 bases, 5 bases remained unmatched. This CDR3 reads CASDRQGGSGANVLTF. The DNA for the CDR3 is TGTGCCAGCGATCGACAGGGGGGCTCTGGGGCCAACGTCCTGACTTTC.

This chain uses TRBV15 with TRBJ1-2; 8 bases are shared with TRBD1. The CDR3 runs 16 residues. V lost 0 bases and J lost 7; bases outside the gene matches: 10. Per germline, CDR1 LNHNV and CDR2 YYDKDF (reference sequence). Here the CDR3 reads CATSRDSLDRAFGYTF. The CDR3 region has the DNA TGTGCCACCAGCAGAGATTCCCTGGACAGGGCGTTTGGCTACACCTTC. The full variable domain, its missing parts supplied by reference TRBV15 and TRBJ1-2, is DAMVIQNPRYQVTQFGKPVTLSCSQTLNHNVMYWYQQKSSQAPKLLFHYYDKDFNNEADTPDNFQSRRPNTSFCFLDIRSPGLGDTAMYLCATSRDSLDRAFGYTFGSGTRLTVV.

The chain couples TRBV13 to TRBJ2-6; 12 bases fit TRBD1. J lost 0 bases, V lost 4 bases, and 1 base had no gene match. CDR1 PRHDT and CDR2 FYEKMQ come from the germline V gene (reference sequence). CDR3 length: 17 amino acids. The CDR3 DNA reads TGTGCCAGCAGCTGGGACAGGGGGCTCTCTGGGGCCAACGTCCTGACTTTC. Encoded protein: CASSWDRGLSGANVLTF.

This CDR3 is CASSYGERGLLTGELFF. For the CDR3, the DNA is TGTGCCAGCAGCTACGGGGAGAGGGGACTCCTCACCGGGGAGCTGTTTTTT. The chain is built from TRBV7-8 and TRBJ2-2; tentative D call: TRBD2 (6 bases). Germline-derived CDR1 and CDR2 are SGHVS and FQNEAQ. The V gene lost 4 bases and the J gene lost 4 bases, with 19 bases spanning the gap. The CDR3 is 17 residues long. Using reference TRBV7-8 and TRBJ2-2 for the parts outside the CDR3, the full variable domain is GAGVSQSPRYKVAKRGQDVALRCDPISGHVSLFWYQQALGQGPEFLTYFQNEAQLDKSGLPSDRFFAERPEGSVSTLKIQRTQQEDSAVYLCASSYGERGLLTGELFFGEGSRLTVL.

This clone was detected only a few times. The genes are TRBV6-6 and TRBJ2-4, with 7 bases aligning to TRBD2. Losses at the gene ends were 4 bases for V and 4 bases for J; bases not matched to a gene: 4. The germline gives CDR1 MNHNY, CDR2 SVGAGI (reference sequence). The CDR3 covers 14 residues. The CDR3 here is CASSFLADKNIQYF. The CDR3 nucleotides are TGTGCCAGCAGTTTTCTAGCGGATAAAAACATTCAGTACTTC.

Notes on this clone: The same CDR3 also results from other DNA sequences found in this sample. CDR3 amino acids: CASSTGTSGRPSTDTQYF. CDR3 coding DNA: TGTGCCAGCAGCACCGGGACTAGCGGCCGGCCTAGCACAGATACGCAGTATTTT. V is TRBV6-2 or TRBV6-3 and J is TRBJ2-3; 11 nucleotides agree with TRBD2. V was pared by 6 bases and J by 0 bases, with 11 bases of the junction left unmatched. Germline V gene sequence: CDR1 MNHEY, CDR2 SVGEGT. This CDR3 contains 18 residues.

The chain couples TRBV27 to TRBJ2-2; 9 bases are a match to TRBD1. This CDR3 is built from 14 residues. The V and J ends lost 5 bases and 6 bases, in that order; junction bases with no gene match: 4. The germline V gene encodes CDR1 MNHEY and CDR2 SMNVEV (reference sequence). CDR3 protein: CASSPGTGPGELFF. CDR3 nucleotides: TGTGCCAGCAGTCCTGGGACAGGGCCCGGGGAGCTGTTTTTT.

The chain uses TRBV7-9 and TRBJ2-1; D is ambiguous. V lost 7 bases, J lost 0 bases, and 16 bases lay in between. CDR1 and CDR2 from the germline V gene are SEHNR and FQNEAQ (reference sequence). The CDR3 consists of 16 residues. In DNA, the CDR3 is TGTGCCAGCATCCCCTTAAGCATTCGCTCCTACAATGAGCAGTTCTTC. Protein sequence: CASIPLSIRSYNEQFF.

About this clone: An end of the junction does not agree with germline; a read error may underlie this. The V gene is TRBV28, the J gene TRBJ2-1, with D uncertain. The germline V gene encodes CDR1 MDHEN and CDR2 SYDVKM. There are 13 residues in the CDR3. CDR3 DNA sequence: TGTGCCAGCACTTTAGCTTCTCACAATGAGCAGTTCTTC. Its translation is CASTLASHNEQFF.

Only one count was recorded for this clone. The J gene is TRBJ2-2, the V gene TRBV6-4; D possibly corresponds to TRBD2 (6 bases). The germline CDR1 and CDR2 sequences are MRHNA and SNTAGT. V lost 3 bases and J lost 3, with 14 bases in between. This CDR3 spans 16 amino acids. The DNA of the CDR3 is TGTGCCAGCAGTGATTCCAGCGGGTTCGACACCGGGGAGCTGTTTTTT. It encodes CASSDSSGFDTGELFF.

The genes are TRBV25-1 and TRBJ2-2, with D unresolved. Trimming cost V 5 bases and J 4 bases, with 8 bases left between them. Germline V gene lookup returns CDR1 MGHDK and CDR2 SYGVNS. The CDR3 loop spans 13 amino acids. DNA for the CDR3: TGTGCCAGCAGTTTATCAGGCACCGGGGAGCTGTTTTTT. Translated: CASSLSGTGELFF.

The rearrangement links TRBV5-4 to TRBJ2-7, with 8 nucleotides matching TRBD1. This CDR3 contains 17 residues. V shed 4 bases, J shed 3 bases, and the junction held 15 bases outside the gene matches. Per the germline V gene, CDR1 is SGHNT and CDR2 is YYREEE (reference sequence). The CDR3 region is CASSTDRVPRMFYEQYF. The CDR3 region has the DNA TGTGCCAGCAGCACGGACAGGGTACCGAGAATGTTCTACGAGCAGTACTTC.

This clone was detected a few times. The chain uses TRBV19 and TRBJ2-3; TRBD1 matches 8 bases. The V segment lost 7 bases and the J segment 3 bases; nucleotides outside the gene matches: 6. The CDR3 is made up of 14 amino acids. Per germline, CDR1 LNHDA and CDR2 SQIVND (reference sequence). DNA for the CDR3: TGTGCCAGTAATCAGGGGGCGCCAACAGATACGCAGTATTTT. Translated: CASNQGAPTDTQYF.

The chain couples TRBV20-1 to TRBJ2-2; no clear D. Deletions cut 3 bases from V and 5 bases from J, with 7 bases between. This CDR3 is 12 amino acids long. CDR1 and CDR2 from the germline V gene are DFQATT and SNEGSKA (reference sequence). The CDR3 coding sequence is TGCAGTGCTAGTGGTTATACCGGGGAGCTGTTTTTT. Its translation is CSASGYTGELFF.

The J gene is TRBJ1-2, the V gene TRBV3-1 (or the pseudogene TRBV3-2); D not resolved. The germline V gene has CDR1 LGHDT and CDR2 YNNKEL (reference sequence). CDR3 length: 13 amino acids. The V gene lost 1 base and the J gene lost 3 bases, with 6 bases spanning the gap. CDR3 protein: CASSQGGYYGYTF. The CDR3 nucleotides read TGTGCCAGCAGCCAAGGGGGATACTATGGCTACACCTTC.

The chain recombines TRBV4-2 with TRBJ2-7; TRBD2 might be the D (5 bases). Germline V CDR1 and CDR2: LGHNA, YNFKEQ. The V and J ends lost 0 bases and 0 bases respectively, with 12 bases between them. CDR3 length equals 16 residues. Here the CDR3 reads CASSQEGAASSYEQYF. The CDR3 DNA sequence: TGTGCCAGCAGCCAAGAGGGAGCGGCAAGCTCCTACGAGCAGTACTTC.

This chain links TRBV7-2 with TRBJ1-1; 7 bases are a match to TRBD1. The J segment lost 0 bases and the V segment lost 5 bases, leaving 9 bases of the junction unmatched. CDR1 is SGHTA and CDR2 is FQGNSA in the germline V gene. This CDR3 region has 16 residues. For the CDR3, the DNA is TGTGCCAGCAGCCCAACAGGGGCCTGGGTGAACACTGAAGCTTTCTTT. Its translation: CASSPTGAWVNTEAFF.

This chain uses TRBV4-1 with TRBJ2-3; 10 bases map to TRBD2. CDR1 is MGHRA, CDR2 YSYEKL, per germline. The J segment lost 7 bases and the V segment lost 0 bases, leaving 4 bases of the junction unmatched. The CDR3 runs 15 residues. In DNA, the CDR3 is TGCGCCAGCAGCCAAGATCCAGCGGGAGGGCATACGCAGTATTTT. Translation gives CASSQDPAGGHTQYF.

The chain uses TRBV5-4 and TRBJ2-1; TRBD1 agrees at 9 bases. The CDR3 consists of 16 residues. Trimming removed 0 bases from V and 5 bases from J; junction bases left unmatched: 6. Per the germline V gene, CDR1 is SGHNT and CDR2 is YYREEE (reference sequence). The CDR3 here is CASSLGGTGPDNEQFF. CDR3 DNA sequence: TGTGCCAGCAGCTTGGGGGGGACAGGGCCCGACAATGAGCAGTTCTTC.

The J gene is TRBJ2-1, the V gene TRBV6-1; D may be TRBD1 (6 bases). The germline V gene has CDR1 MNHNS and CDR2 SASEGT. V lost 3 bases, J lost 8 bases, and 11 bases lay in between. This CDR3 spans 13 amino acids. The CDR3 loop reads CASSEGARDEQFF. CDR3 in DNA: TGTGCCAGCAGTGAGGGGGCGCGGGATGAGCAGTTCTTC.